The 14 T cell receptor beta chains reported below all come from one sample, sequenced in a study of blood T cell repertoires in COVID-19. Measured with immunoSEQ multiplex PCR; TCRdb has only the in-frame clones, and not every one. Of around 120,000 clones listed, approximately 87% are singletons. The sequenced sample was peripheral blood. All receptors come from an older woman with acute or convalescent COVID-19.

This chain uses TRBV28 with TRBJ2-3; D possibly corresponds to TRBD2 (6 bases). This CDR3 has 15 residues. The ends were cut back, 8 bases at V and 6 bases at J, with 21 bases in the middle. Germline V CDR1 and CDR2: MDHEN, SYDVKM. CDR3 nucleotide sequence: TGTGCCAGCCCGCCCTGGGGGGTTACCGGGGATACGCAGTATTTT. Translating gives CASPPWGVTGDTQYF.

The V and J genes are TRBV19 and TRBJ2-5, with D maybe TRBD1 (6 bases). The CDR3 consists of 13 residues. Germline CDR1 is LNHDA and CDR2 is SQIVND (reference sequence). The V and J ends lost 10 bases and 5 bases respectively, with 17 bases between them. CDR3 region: CATSPTGTETQYF. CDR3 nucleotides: TGTGCCACCTCGCCCACAGGGACGGAGACCCAGTACTTC.

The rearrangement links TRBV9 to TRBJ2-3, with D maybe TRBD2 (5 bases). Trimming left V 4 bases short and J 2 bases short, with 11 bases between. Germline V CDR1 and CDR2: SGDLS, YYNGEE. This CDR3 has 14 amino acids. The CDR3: CASSPGWFTDTQYF. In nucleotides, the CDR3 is TGTGCCAGCAGCCCGGGGTGGTTCACAGATACGCAGTATTTT.

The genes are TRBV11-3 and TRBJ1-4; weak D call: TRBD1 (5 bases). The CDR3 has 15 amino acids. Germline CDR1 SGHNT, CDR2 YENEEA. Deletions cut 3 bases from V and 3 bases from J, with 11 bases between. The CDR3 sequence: CASSFDSNPNEKLFF. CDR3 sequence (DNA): TGTGCCAGCAGCTTCGACAGCAACCCTAATGAAAAACTGTTTTTT. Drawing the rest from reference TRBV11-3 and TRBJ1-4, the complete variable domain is EAGVVQSPRYKIIEKKQPVAFWCNPISGHNTLYWYLQNLGQGPELLIRYENEEAVDDSQLPKDRFSAERLKGVDSTLKIQPAELGDSAVYLCASSFDSNPNEKLFFGSGTQLSVL.

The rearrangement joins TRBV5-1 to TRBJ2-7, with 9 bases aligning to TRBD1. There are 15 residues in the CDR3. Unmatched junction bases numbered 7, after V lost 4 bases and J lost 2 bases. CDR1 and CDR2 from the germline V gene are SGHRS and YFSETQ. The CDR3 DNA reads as TGCGCCAGCAGCCCGGGACAGGGACTACCCTACGAGCAGTACTTC. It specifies CASSPGQGLPYEQYF.

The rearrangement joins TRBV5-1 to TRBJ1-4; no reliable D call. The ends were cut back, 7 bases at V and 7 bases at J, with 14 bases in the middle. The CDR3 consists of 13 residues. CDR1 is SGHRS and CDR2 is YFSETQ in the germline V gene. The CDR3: CASSLDGSEKLFF. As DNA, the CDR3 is TGCGCCAGCTCCTTGGACGGTAGTGAAAAACTGTTTTTT. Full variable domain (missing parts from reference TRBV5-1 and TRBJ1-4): KAGVTQTPRYLIKTRGQQVTLSCSPISGHRSVSWYQQTPGQGLQFLFEYFSETQRNKGNFPGRFSGRQFSNSRSEMNVSTLELGDSALYLCASSLDGSEKLFFGSGTQLSVL.

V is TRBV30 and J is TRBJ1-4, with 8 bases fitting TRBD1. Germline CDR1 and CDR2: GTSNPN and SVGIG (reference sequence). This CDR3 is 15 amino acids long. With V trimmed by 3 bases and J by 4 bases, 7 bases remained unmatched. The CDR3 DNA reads TGTGCCTGGAGGACGGGACAGGTCTTTAATGAAAAACTGTTTTTT. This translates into CAWRTGQVFNEKLFF.

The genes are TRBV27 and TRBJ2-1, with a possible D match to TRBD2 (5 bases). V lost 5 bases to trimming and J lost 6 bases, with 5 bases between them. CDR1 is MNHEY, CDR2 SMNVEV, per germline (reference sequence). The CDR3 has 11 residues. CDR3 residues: CASSGLNEQFF. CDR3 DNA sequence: TGTGCCAGCAGTGGACTCAATGAGCAGTTCTTC.

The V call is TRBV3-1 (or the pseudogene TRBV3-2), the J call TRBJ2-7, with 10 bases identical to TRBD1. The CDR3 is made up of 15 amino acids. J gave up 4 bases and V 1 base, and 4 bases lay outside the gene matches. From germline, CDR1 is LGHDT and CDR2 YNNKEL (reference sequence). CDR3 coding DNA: TGTGCCAGCAGCCAAGGGGGGACAGGGGAATACGAGCAGTACTTC. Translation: CASSQGGTGEYEQYF.

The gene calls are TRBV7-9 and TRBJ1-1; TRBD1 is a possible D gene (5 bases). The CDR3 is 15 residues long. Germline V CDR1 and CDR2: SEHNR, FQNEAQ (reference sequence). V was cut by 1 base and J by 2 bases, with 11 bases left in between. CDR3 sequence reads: CASSLVSGYNTEAFF. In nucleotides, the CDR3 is TGTGCCAGCAGCTTAGTTTCAGGGTATAACACTGAAGCTTTCTTT. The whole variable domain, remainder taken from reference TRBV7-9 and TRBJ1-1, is DTGVSQNPRHKITKRGQNVTFRCDPISEHNRLYWYRQTLGQGPEFLTYFQNEAQLEKSRLLSDRFSAERPKGSFSTLEIQRTEQGDSAMYLCASSLVSGYNTEAFFGQGTRLTVV.

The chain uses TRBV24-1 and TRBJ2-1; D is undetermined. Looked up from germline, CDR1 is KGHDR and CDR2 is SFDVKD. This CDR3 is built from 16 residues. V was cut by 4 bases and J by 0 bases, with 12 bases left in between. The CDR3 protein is CATSDPGLLSYNEQFF. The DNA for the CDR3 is TGTGCCACCAGTGACCCAGGTTTGCTCTCCTACAATGAGCAGTTCTTC.

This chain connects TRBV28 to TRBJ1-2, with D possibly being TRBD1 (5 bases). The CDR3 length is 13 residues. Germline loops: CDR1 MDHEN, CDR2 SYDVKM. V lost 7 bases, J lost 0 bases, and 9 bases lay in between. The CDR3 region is CASTRGANYGYTF. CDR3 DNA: TGTGCCAGCACCCGGGGGGCTAACTATGGCTACACCTTC.

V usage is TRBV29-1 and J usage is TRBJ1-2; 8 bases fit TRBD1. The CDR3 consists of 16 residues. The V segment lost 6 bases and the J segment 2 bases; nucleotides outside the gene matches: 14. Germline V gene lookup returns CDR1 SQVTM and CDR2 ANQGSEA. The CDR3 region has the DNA TGCAGCGTCGTGCCCAGGGGGCAGGGGTTGAACTATGGCTACACCTTC. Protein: CSVVPRGQGLNYGYTF.

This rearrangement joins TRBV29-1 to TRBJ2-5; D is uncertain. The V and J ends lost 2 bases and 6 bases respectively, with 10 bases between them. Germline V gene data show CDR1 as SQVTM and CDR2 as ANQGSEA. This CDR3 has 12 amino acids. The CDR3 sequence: CSVEFAPKTQYF. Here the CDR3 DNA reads TGCAGCGTTGAATTTGCCCCTAAGACCCAGTACTTC.